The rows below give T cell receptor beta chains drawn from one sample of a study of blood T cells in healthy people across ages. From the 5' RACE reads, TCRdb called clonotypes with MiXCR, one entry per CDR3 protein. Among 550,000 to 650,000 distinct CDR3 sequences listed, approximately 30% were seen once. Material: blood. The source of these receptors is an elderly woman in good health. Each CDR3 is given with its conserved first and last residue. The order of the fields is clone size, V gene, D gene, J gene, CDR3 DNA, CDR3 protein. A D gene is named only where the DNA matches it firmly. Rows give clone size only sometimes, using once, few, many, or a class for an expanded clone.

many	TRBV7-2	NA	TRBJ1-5	TGTGCCAGCAGCTTAGGGTCCCACATCAATCAGCCCCAGCATTTT	CASSLGSHINQPQHF
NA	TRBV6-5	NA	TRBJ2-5	TGTGCCAGCAGTTACGGGACAGAGACCCAGTACTTC	CASSYGTETQYF
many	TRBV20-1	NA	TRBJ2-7	TGCAGTGCTCACGGGACATCCTCCTACGAGCAGTACTTC	CSAHGTSSYEQYF
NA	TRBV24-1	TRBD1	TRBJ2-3	TGTGCCACCAGTGATCCCACAGGGGGCGTCTCAGATACGCAGTATTTT	CATSDPTGGVSDTQYF
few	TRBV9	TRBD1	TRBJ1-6	TGTGCCAGCAGCGGGGACAGGGGCACTTCACCCCTCCACTTT	CASSGDRGTSPLHF
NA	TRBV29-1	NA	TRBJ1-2	TGCAGCGCCCAAGGACCGCAAGAAGGCTATGGCTACACCTTC	CSAQGPQEGYGYTF
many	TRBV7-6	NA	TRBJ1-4	TGTGCCAGCAGCTCGCCTCAGGAGGGGCAGAATGAAAAACTGTTTTTT	CASSSPQEGQNEKLFF
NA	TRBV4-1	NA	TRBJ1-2	TGCGCCAGCAGCCAAGACTCCGGACGGGCTAACTATGGCTACACCTTC	CASSQDSGRANYGYTF
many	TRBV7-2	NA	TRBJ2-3	TGTGCCAGCAGACCTGGGCTTCGGAACACAGATACGCAGTATTTT	CASRPGLRNTDTQYF
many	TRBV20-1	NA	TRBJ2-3	TGCAGTGCCCCGAAGCCCGGGGGCACAGATACGCAGTATTTT	CSAPKPGGTDTQYF
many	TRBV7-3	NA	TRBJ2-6	TGTGCCAGCACACAGGGCGGCTCTGGGGCCAACGTCCTGACTTTC	CASTQGGSGANVLTF
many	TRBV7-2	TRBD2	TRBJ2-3	TGTGCCAGCAGCCTTTATAGCGGGACAGATACGCAGTATTTT	CASSLYSGTDTQYF
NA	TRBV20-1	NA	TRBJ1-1	TGCAGTGCTAGAGACGCGGTAAACACTGAAGCTTTCTTT	CSARDAVNTEAFF
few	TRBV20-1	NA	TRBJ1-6	TGCAGTGCTAGGACTTGGGGGATCTATAATTCACCCCTCCACTTT	CSARTWGIYNSPLHF
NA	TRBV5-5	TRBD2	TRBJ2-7	TGTGCCAGCAGCTTTTTAGCGGGAGGAGGAGTATTATACGAGCAGTACTTC	CASSFLAGGGVLYEQYF
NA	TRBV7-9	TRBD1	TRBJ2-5	TGTGCCAGCAACCGACAGGGGTTCGGGGAGACCCAGTACTTC	CASNRQGFGETQYF
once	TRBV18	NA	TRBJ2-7	TGTGCCAGCTCACATAACAGGGACGAGCAGTACTTC	CASSHNRDEQYF
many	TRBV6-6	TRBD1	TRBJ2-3	TGTGCCAGCAGTCTCCGACAGGGACGAGGCGCAGATACGCAGTATTTT	CASSLRQGRGADTQYF
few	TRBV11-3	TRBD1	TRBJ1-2	TGTGCCAGCAGCTTAACCCGACAGGGGACAAACTGGTATGGCTACACCTTC	CASSLTRQGTNWYGYTF
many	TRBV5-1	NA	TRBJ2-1	TGCGCCAGCAGCTTGGACCTCAGGGGCATTGCGGGGGAGCAGTTCTTC	CASSLDLRGIAGEQFF
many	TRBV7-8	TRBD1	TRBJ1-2	TGTGCCAGCAGCAAGGACAGGGGGGCCGGTGGCTACACCTTC	CASSKDRGAGGYTF
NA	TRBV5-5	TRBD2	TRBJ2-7	TGTGCCAGCAGCTTGGGAGCGGGACTAGTCCTCAATGAGCAGTACTTC	CASSLGAGLVLNEQYF
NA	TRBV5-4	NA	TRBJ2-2	TGTGCCAGCAGCTTAATAGCCCGAACCGGGGAGCTGTTTTTT	CASSLIARTGELFF
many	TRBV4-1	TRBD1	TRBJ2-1	TGCGCCAGCAGCCACGGACAGGGAATATATGAGCAGTTCTTC	CASSHGQGIYEQFF
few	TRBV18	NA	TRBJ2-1	TGTGCCAGCTCACCCATGAGTCTCGGCAATGAGCAGTTCTTC	CASSPMSLGNEQFF
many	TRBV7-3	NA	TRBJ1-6	TGTGCCAGCAGCTTAGGTGAACACGGTTCACCCCTCCACTTT	CASSLGEHGSPLHF
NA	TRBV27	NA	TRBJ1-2	TGTGCCAGCAGTTTCAAAGGGGTGAATTACTATGGCTACACCTTC	CASSFKGVNYYGYTF
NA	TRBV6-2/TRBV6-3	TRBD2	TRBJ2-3	TGTGCCAGCAGGAGTAGCGGGGGGGGAGATACGCAGTATTTT	CASRSSGGGDTQYF
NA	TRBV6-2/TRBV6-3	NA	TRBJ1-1	TGTGCCAGCAGTTGGTCGGGGGGACGGACTGAAGCTTTCTTT	CASSWSGGRTEAFF